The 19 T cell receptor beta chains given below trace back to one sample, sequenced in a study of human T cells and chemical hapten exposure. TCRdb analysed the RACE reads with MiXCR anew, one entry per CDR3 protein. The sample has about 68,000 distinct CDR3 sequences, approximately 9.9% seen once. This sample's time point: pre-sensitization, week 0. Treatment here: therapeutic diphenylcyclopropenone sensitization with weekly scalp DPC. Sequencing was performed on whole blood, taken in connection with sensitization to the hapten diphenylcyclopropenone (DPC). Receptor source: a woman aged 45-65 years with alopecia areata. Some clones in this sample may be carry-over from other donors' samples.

The CDR3 loop reads CASSKDRVSNQPQHF. The CDR3 DNA sequence: TGTGCCAGTAGTAAGGACAGGGTATCAAATCAGCCCCAGCATTTT. This chain uses TRBV19 with TRBJ1-5; the match to TRBD1 covers 8 bases. CDR1 is LNHDA and CDR2 is SQIVND in the germline V gene (reference sequence). V dropped 4 bases and J dropped 4; count of bases not matched to a gene: 6. The CDR3 has 15 residues.

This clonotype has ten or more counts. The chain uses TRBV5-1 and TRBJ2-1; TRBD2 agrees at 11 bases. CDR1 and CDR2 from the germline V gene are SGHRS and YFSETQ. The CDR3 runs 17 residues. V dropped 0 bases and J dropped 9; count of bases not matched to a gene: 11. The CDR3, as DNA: TGCGCCAGCAGCTTGGTCGTACTAGCGGGAGCGGGCCCTGAGCAGTTCTTC. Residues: CASSLVVLAGAGPEQFF.

The chain's CDR3 is CSAREGGPSYNEQFF. CDR3 in DNA: TGCAGTGCTAGAGAAGGGGGACCCTCCTACAATGAGCAGTTCTTC. The rearrangement joins TRBV20-1 to TRBJ2-1, with D possibly matching TRBD1 (6 bases). V shed 0 bases and J shed 0 bases, with 9 bases lying between them. Germline V gene data show CDR1 as DFQATT and CDR2 as SNEGSKA (reference sequence). The CDR3 sequence is 15 residues long.

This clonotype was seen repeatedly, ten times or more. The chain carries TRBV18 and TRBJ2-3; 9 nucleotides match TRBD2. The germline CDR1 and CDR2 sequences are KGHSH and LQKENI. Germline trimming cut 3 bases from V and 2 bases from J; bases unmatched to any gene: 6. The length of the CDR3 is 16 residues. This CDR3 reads CASSPTPSGVTDTQYF. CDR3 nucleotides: TGTGCCAGCTCACCTACGCCTAGCGGGGTCACAGATACGCAGTATTTT.

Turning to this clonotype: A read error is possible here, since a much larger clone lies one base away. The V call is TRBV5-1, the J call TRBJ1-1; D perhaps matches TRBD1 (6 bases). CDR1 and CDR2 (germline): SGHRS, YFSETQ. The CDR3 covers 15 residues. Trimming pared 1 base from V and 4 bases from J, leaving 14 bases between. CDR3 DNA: TGCGCCAGCAGCTTGCATGACAGGCCGATCACTGAAGCTTTCTTT. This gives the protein CASSLHDRPITEAFF.

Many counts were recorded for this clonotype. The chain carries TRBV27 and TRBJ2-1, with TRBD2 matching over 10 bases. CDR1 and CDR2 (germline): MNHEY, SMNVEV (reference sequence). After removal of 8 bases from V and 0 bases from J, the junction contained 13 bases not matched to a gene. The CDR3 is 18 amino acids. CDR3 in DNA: TGTGCCAGCTTACTTAACAGCGGGGGGGCTTTCTCCTACAATGAGCAGTTCTTC. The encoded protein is CASLLNSGGAFSYNEQFF.

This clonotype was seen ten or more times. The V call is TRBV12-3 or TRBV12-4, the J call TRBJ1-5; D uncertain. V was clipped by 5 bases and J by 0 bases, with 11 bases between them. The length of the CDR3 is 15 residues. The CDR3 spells CASSPTLDSNQPQHF. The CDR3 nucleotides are TGTGCCAGCAGTCCCACCTTAGATAGCAATCAGCCCCAGCATTTT.

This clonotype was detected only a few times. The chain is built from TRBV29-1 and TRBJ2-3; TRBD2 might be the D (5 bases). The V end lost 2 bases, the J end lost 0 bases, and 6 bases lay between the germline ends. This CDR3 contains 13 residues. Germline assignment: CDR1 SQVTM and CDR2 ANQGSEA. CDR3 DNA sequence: TGCAGCGTTGAATGGACTAGCACAGATACGCAGTATTTT. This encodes CSVEWTSTDTQYF.

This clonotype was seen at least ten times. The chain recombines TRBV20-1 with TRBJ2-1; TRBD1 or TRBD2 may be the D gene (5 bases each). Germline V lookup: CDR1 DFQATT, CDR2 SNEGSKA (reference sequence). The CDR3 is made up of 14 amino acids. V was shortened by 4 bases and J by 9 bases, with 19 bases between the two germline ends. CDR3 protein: CSATRRARGGEQFF. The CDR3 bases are TGCAGTGCTACACGAAGGGCACGTGGGGGTGAGCAGTTCTTC.

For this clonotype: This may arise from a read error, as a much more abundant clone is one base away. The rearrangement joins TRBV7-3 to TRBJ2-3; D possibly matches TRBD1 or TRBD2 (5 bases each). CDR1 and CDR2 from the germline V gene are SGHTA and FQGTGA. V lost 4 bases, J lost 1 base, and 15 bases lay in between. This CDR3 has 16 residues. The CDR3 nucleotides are TGTGCCAGCAGCTCCGGGTCAGGGAGCGGCACAGATACGCAGTATTTT. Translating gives CASSSGSGSGTDTQYF.

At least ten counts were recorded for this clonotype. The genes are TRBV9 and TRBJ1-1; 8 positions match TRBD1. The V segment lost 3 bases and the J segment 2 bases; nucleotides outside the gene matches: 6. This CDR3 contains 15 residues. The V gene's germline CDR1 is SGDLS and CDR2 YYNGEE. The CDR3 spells CASSGKQGVNTEAFF. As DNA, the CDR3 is TGTGCCAGCAGCGGAAAACAGGGGGTAAACACTGAAGCTTTCTTT.

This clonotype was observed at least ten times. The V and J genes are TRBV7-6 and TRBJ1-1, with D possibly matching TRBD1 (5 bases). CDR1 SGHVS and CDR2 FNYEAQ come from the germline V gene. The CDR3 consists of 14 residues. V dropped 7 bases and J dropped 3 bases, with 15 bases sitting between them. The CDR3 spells CASNQPREDTEAFF. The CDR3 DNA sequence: TGTGCCAGCAACCAACCCAGGGAAGACACTGAAGCTTTCTTT.

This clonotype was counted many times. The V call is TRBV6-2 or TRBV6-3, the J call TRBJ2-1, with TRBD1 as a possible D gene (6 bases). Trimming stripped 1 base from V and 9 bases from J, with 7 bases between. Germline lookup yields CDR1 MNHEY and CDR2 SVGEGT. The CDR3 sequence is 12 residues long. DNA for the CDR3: TGTGCCAGCAGTTACTTAGGGGGTGAGCAGTTCTTC. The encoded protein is CASSYLGGEQFF.

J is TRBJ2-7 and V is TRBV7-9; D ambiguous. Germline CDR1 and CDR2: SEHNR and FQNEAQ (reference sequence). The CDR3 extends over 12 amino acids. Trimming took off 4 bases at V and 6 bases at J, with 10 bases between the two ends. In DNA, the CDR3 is TGTGCCAGCAGCTCGACACGGAGCGAGCAGTACTTC. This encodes CASSSTRSEQYF.

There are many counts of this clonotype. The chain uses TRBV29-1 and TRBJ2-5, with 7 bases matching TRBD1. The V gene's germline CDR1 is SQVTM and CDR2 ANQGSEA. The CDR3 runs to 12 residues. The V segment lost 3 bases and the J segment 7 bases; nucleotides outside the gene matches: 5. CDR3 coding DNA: TGCAGCGTTGAGCCCTCAGGGGGGACCCAGTACTTC. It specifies CSVEPSGGTQYF.

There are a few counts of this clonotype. The CDR3 reads CASSPPTGMRNTIYF. The CDR3 nucleotides are TGTGCCAGCTCACCACCGACGGGGATGAGAAACACCATATATTTT. This sequence joins TRBV18 and TRBJ1-3; D is uncertain. The CDR3 runs to 15 residues. The V end lost 0 bases, the J end lost 5 bases, and 11 bases lay between the germline ends. Germline CDR1 is KGHSH and CDR2 is LQKENI.

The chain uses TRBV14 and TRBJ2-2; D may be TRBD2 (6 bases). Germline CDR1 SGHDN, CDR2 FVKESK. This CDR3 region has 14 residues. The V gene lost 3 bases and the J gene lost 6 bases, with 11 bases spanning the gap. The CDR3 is CASSHWTMPGELFF. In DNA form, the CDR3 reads TGTGCCAGCAGCCACTGGACTATGCCCGGGGAGCTGTTTTTT. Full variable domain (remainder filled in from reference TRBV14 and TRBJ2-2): EAGVTQFPSHSVIEKGQTVTLRCDPISGHDNLYWYRRVMGKEIKFLLHFVKESKQDESGMPNNRFLAERTGGTYSTLKVQPAELEDSGVYFCASSHWTMPGELFFGEGSRLTVL.

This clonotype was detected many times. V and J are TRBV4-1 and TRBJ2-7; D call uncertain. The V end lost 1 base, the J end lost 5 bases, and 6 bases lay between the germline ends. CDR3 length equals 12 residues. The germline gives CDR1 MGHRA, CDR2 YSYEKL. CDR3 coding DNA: TGCGCCAGCAGCCAAGTAAAGAACGAGCAGTACTTC. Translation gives CASSQVKNEQYF.

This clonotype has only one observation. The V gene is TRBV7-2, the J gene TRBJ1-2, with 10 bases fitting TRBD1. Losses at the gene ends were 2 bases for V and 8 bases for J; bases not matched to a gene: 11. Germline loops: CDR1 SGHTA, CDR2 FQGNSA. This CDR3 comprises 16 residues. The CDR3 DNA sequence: TGTGCCAGCAGCTTATACGGCGGGGACAGGGGAAGCGGCTACACCTTC. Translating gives CASSLYGGDRGSGYTF.